This TCR beta chain was sequenced in a study of CD8+ T cells in alopecia areata (dated by TCRdb to the late 2010s). About the full investigation: Treated patients were enrolled in an open-label pilot trial of oral tofacitinib at 5 to 10 mg twice daily for moderate-to-severe alopecia areata. Tofacitinib was administered for 6 to 18 months, and 6 months of follow-up off drug were then conducted to assess delayed response and recurrence. Disease severity in treated patients was measured with the SALT score, which quantifies the percentage of affected scalp surface area. In both human patients and the C3H/HeJ mouse model, the study applied high-throughput TCRbeta sequencing to look at T cell clonal expansion in alopecia areata. Human TCRbeta sequencing covered scalp tissue and sorted CD4+ and CD8+ peripheral blood T cells from patchy and totalis/universalis alopecia areata patients and healthy controls. Patients on tofacitinib were biopsied at baseline and after 4 and 24 weeks of treatment, and several of the patients also had a later scalp biopsy. Clonality in the scalp was compared among normal scalp (n=4), patchy alopecia areata scalp (n=8), and alopecia totalis/universalis scalp (n=8). The RNA source kit depended on sample type: the PAXgene miRNA kit for fixed scalp, the miRNeasy kit for PBMCs, and the RNeasy kit for mouse skin. Amplification of TCRbeta CDR3 regions was done by immunoSEQ multiplex PCR using 35 Vbeta forward primers and 13 Jbeta reverse primers.

In this sample, this clone turned up a few times. Its antigen remains unidentified. No quality values exist for individual bases; no much larger clone is one base distant. Study-wide findings and limitations: During tofacitinib treatment, many expanded lesional clones stuck around in both scalp and blood, and this persistence may partly explain why relapse happens after treatment is stopped. Resident alphabeta T cells in normal human skin are also sequenced, complicating scalp TCR repertoire analysis, unlike mouse skin dominated by gammadelta T cells. Because the treated cohort was small and had just a single nonresponder, larger studies are needed to establish links between baseline CD8+ expansion and response. Tofacitinib significantly lowered scalp clonality and the number of expanded CD8+ clones among the top 100 scalp clones. Shared TCR sequences between patients were less evident than in mice, which may be partly attributable to HLA diversity in the patient population. Lesional scalp, especially in alopecia totalis/universalis, showed higher clonality and more expanded CD8+ clones than normal scalp, suggesting antigenic drive.

The germline V gene encodes CDR1 SQVTM and CDR2 ANQGSEA. The junction carries 13 bases between V and J, which are trimmed by 7 bases and 2 bases respectively. The CDR3 has 13 amino acids, counting the end cysteine and phenylalanine. CDR3 DNA is the only sequence kept; it has 39 bases, read in frame from the first base. The intended sense of this specimen's time point label: around 4 weeks on oral tofacitinib. According to the study, the label for this sample's treatment or condition signals: oral pan-JAK inhibitor, 5-10 mg twice daily. From alopecia areata patients, peripheral blood was collected along with lesional scalp punch biopsies. PBMCs were isolated by density centrifugation and stained for CD3, CD4 and CD8, and CD4+ and CD8+ T cells were sorted on a FACSAria. Receptor amplification or capture employed the immunoSEQ multiplex PCR assay. To provide template for TCR sequencing, every sample had RNA extracted and reverse transcribed into cDNA. SuperScript III was used for first-strand cDNA synthesis, primed with a 2:1 mix of oligo-dT and random hexamers. A synthetic immune receptor repertoire was used to gauge amplification bias, and whatever bias remained was removed computationally. The authors' pipeline ran thus. After raw reads were preprocessed to remove errors, the CDR3 was defined following IMGT conventions as running from the conserved cysteine to phenylalanine. Clonality was calculated as 1 minus Shannon entropy normalized by log2 of the number of productive unique TCRs. Whether scalp clones were CD4 or CD8 was inferred by matching scalp TCRbeta sequences against CD4 and CD8 repertoires sorted from blood. TCRdb provides this immuneACCESS table in a form limited to in-frame rearrangements. Some clones are lacking; in checked studies, under half of them reflect an unresolved V gene, and why the rest are absent is not known. V and J calls plus clone size are reproduced from that table; the DNA served to infer D and trimming. For this sample the table gives more than 200,000 clones, of which over 60% were detected only once. More than 3.5% of the sample lies in the top ten.

Sequenced material: CD4+ T cells sorted from blood, taken at week 4, from a patient treated with tofacitinib. This receptor was identified in a human donor with alopecia areata. Recombination joined TRBV29-1 with TRBJ2-3; the D gene is unclear. The CDR3 region reads CSAETDNTDTQYF. The DNA is as follows: TGCAGCGCGGAGACGGATAACACAGATACGCAGTATTTT.